Each of the 4 T cell receptor beta chains below was sequenced from the same sample in a study of T-cell memory formation after mild COVID-19. TCRdb called the 5' RACE reads again in MiXCR, with one record for every CDR3 protein. The table shows 340,000 or so distinct CDR3 sequences, with 10% to 15% occurring only once. Sequenced sample: PBMCs or a T cell subset sorted from them (not recorded which). The receptors here all came from a man aged 18 to 29 who had mild COVID-19 (a few samples of this study predate the infection). Cell type and time point are not known.

The chain links TRBV7-2 to TRBJ1-2; possible D gene TRBD1, 6 bases. Trimming shortened V by 6 bases and J by 7 bases, and 15 bases separated the two germline ends. Germline V gene sequence: CDR1 SGHTA, CDR2 FQGNSA. The CDR3 is made up of 13 amino acids. The CDR3 coding sequence is TGTGCCAGCAGTCCCCCGGGGGCGCTTGGCTACACCTTC. Translation gives CASSPPGALGYTF.

A few counts support this clonotype. The rearrangement links TRBV29-1 to TRBJ2-2; 12 bases are shared with TRBD2. J gave up 8 bases and V 3 bases, and 4 bases lay outside the gene matches. This CDR3 spans 14 amino acids. Looked up from germline, CDR1 is SQVTM and CDR2 is ANQGSEA. As DNA, the CDR3 is TGCAGCGTTGACCCCGGGACTAGCGGGGGGGAGCTGTTTTTT. Its translation is CSVDPGTSGGELFF.

The rearrangement uses TRBV4-2 and TRBJ2-7; TRBD1 agrees at 10 bases. Trimming took 4 bases from V and 6 from J; bases not matched to a gene: 9. Germline assignment: CDR1 LGHNA and CDR2 YNFKEQ. The CDR3 has 15 residues. In DNA form, the CDR3 reads TGTGCCAGCAGCCGGGGACAGGGGTTGGCTGGCGAGCAGTACTTC. Its translation: CASSRGQGLAGEQYF.

The chain uses TRBV12-3 or TRBV12-4 and TRBJ2-2; D is undetermined. Trimming took off 6 bases at V and 2 bases at J, with 10 bases between the two ends. The CDR3 is made up of 14 amino acids. The CDR3 nucleotides read TGTGCCAGCAGGCCGGACGGCAACACCGGGGAGCTGTTTTTT. Translating it yields CASRPDGNTGELFF.